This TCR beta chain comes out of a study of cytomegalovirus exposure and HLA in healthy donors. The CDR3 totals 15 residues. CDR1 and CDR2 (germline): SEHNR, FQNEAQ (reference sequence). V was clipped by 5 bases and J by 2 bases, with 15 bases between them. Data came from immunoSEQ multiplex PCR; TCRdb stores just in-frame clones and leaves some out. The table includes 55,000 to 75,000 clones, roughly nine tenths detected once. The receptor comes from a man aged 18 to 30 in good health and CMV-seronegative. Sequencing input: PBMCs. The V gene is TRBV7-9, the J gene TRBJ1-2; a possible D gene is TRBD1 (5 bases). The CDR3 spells CASSPPLRQNYGYTF. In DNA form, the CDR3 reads TGTGCCAGCAGCCCACCACTCCGACAGAACTATGGCTACACCTTC.